One sample yielded the 16 T cell receptor beta chains listed below, sequenced in a study of T cell changes during pregnancy in multiple sclerosis. The table came from immunoSEQ multiplex PCR; TCRdb's copy has only in-frame clones and leaves some out. The data hold about 60,000 clones, with 92% observed a single time. Sample: CD4+ T cells from peripheral blood mononuclear cells, taken in the second trimester of pregnancy. Every receptor here comes from a female donor with multiple sclerosis, enrolled in a pregnancy study.

This clone was detected a few times. The CDR3 protein is CASSGTATGELFF. CDR3 DNA sequence: TGTGCCAGCTCAGGGACAGCCACCGGGGAGCTGTTTTTT. The J gene is TRBJ2-2, the V gene TRBV18; TRBD1 aligns across 7 bases. Germline CDR1 is KGHSH and CDR2 is LQKENI. V dropped 5 bases and J dropped 4; count of bases not matched to a gene: 1. The CDR3 covers 13 residues.

This chain joins TRBV27 and TRBJ1-5, with D tentatively TRBD1 (5 bases). The CDR3 sequence is 15 residues long. Germline CDR1 MNHEY, CDR2 SMNVEV (reference sequence). V was pared by 6 bases and J by 3 bases, with 15 bases between. The CDR3 protein is CASRQGLELNQPQHF. In DNA form, the CDR3 reads TGTGCCAGCAGGCAGGGATTGGAACTCAATCAGCCCCAGCATTTT.

The chain combines TRBV5-6 with TRBJ2-7; 8 bases map to TRBD2. This CDR3 is built from 18 residues. The V and J ends lost 3 bases and 6 bases, in that order; junction bases with no gene match: 20. The germline CDR1 and CDR2 sequences are SGHDT and YYEEEE. In nucleotides, the CDR3 is TGTGCCAGCAGCTCTTCGTTTTTCCCGGGGCTAGCGGGTCTCGAGCAGTACTTC. Its protein product is CASSSSFFPGLAGLEQYF. Using reference TRBV5-6 and TRBJ2-7 for the parts outside the CDR3, the full variable domain is DAGVTQSPTHLIKTRGQQVTLRCSPKSGHDTVSWYQQALGQGPQFIFQYYEEEERQRGNFPDRFSGHQFPNYSSELNVNALLLGDSALYLCASSSSFFPGLAGLEQYFGPGTRLTVT.

This chain connects TRBV7-3 to TRBJ2-3, with 13 nucleotides matching TRBD2. J gave up 5 bases and V 5 bases, and 13 bases lay outside the gene matches. This CDR3 region has 18 residues. Germline V lookup: CDR1 SGHTA, CDR2 FQGTGA. In DNA, the CDR3 is TGTGCCAGCAGCCTGACTCCCCAACTAGCGGGAGGGGTAGATACGCAGTATTTT. Translation: CASSLTPQLAGGVDTQYF.

The gene calls are TRBV11-1 and TRBJ1-1, with TRBD1 matching over 8 bases. The CDR3 extends over 15 amino acids. Germline CDR1 and CDR2: SGHAT and FQDESV (reference sequence). The J segment lost 3 bases and the V segment lost 5 bases, leaving 8 bases of the junction unmatched. The CDR3 nucleotides are TGTGCCAGCAGCCGAACAGGGGGTGCTTACACTGAAGCTTTCTTT. Protein sequence: CASSRTGGAYTEAFF.

V and J are TRBV4-1 and TRBJ2-1; tentatively, D is TRBD1 (5 bases). The CDR3 covers 15 residues. V was shortened by 1 base and J by 4 bases, with 11 bases between the two germline ends. CDR1 MGHRA and CDR2 YSYEKL come from the germline V gene. The CDR3 reads CASSQVVTAYNEQFF. The CDR3 DNA reads TGCGCCAGCAGCCAAGTGGTGACAGCGTACAATGAGCAGTTCTTC.

The chain has TRBV28 and TRBJ1-5; unclear D gene. V lost 5 bases, J lost 2 bases, and 10 bases lay in between. This CDR3 has 14 residues. Germline lookup yields CDR1 MDHEN and CDR2 SYDVKM. The CDR3 nucleotides are TGTGCCAGCAGTGCCGTAAGCCGCAATCAGCCCCAGCATTTT. Translated: CASSAVSRNQPQHF.

The gene calls are TRBV9 and TRBJ2-3; no clear D gene. Germline V gene lookup returns CDR1 SGDLS and CDR2 YYNGEE. This CDR3 has 13 amino acids. The V gene lost 0 bases and the J gene lost 6 bases, with 8 bases spanning the gap. For the CDR3, the DNA is TGTGCCAGCAGCGTAGACATCCTCGATACGCAGTATTTT. It specifies CASSVDILDTQYF.

This chain links TRBV2 with TRBJ2-4; TRBD2 is a possible D gene (6 bases). Per germline, CDR1 SNHLY and CDR2 FYNNEI. This CDR3 comprises 18 residues. Trimming took off 5 bases at V and 3 bases at J, with 23 bases between the two ends. The CDR3 is CASSNYPGAGGGKNIQYF. CDR3 nucleotide sequence: TGTGCCAGCAGTAATTACCCGGGAGCCGGGGGAGGCAAAAACATTCAGTACTTC.

Here the CDR3 reads CASSLRVTGELFF. CDR3 coding DNA: TGTGCCAGCAGCTTGCGAGTGACCGGGGAGCTGTTTTTT. The chain joins TRBV5-6 to TRBJ2-2, with no clear D. The CDR3 runs to 13 residues. V was pared by 1 base and J by 5 bases, with 6 bases between. Germline CDR1 and CDR2: SGHDT and YYEEEE. Complete variable domain (other parts from reference TRBV5-6 and TRBJ2-2): DAGVTQSPTHLIKTRGQQVTLRCSPKSGHDTVSWYQQALGQGPQFIFQYYEEEERQRGNFPDRFSGHQFPNYSSELNVNALLLGDSALYLCASSLRVTGELFFGEGSRLTVL.

This chain joins TRBV19 and TRBJ1-2; 7 bases match TRBD1. V lost 10 bases, J lost 2 bases, and 4 bases stayed unmatched. Germline loops: CDR1 LNHDA, CDR2 SQIVND (reference sequence). This CDR3 region has 12 residues. As DNA, the CDR3 is TGTGCCACCAGACAGGGCAACTATGGCTACACCTTC. It yields the protein CATRQGNYGYTF.

The V and J genes are TRBV28 and TRBJ2-6, with D perhaps matching TRBD2 (6 bases). The germline V gene encodes CDR1 MDHEN and CDR2 SYDVKM. With 5 bases removed from V and 0 bases from J, the gap between germline ends came to 14 bases. This CDR3 contains 17 residues. This CDR3 reads CASSPSRGGSGANVLTF. CDR3 nucleotides: TGTGCCAGCAGTCCCTCGCGGGGTGGCTCTGGGGCCAACGTCCTGACTTTC.

The chain has TRBV18 and TRBJ1-5, with D possibly TRBD1 on 5 matching bases. The CDR3 is made up of 14 amino acids. From germline, CDR1 is KGHSH and CDR2 LQKENI. Trimming shortened V by 4 bases and J by 7 bases, and 14 bases separated the two germline ends. The CDR3 spells CASSLKDSPQPQHF. Here the CDR3 DNA reads TGTGCCAGCTCACTCAAAGACAGCCCCCAGCCCCAGCATTTT. Full variable domain (rest looked up from reference TRBV18 and TRBJ1-5): NAGVMQNPRHLVRRRGQEARLRCSPMKGHSHVYWYRQLPEEGLKFMVYLQKENIIDESGMPKERFSAEFPKEGPSILRIQQVVRGDSAAYFCASSLKDSPQPQHFGDGTRLSIL.

This chain links TRBV5-4 with TRBJ1-1; 11 positions match TRBD1. This CDR3 spans 15 amino acids. Germline CDR1 SGHNT, CDR2 YYREEE (reference sequence). The V segment lost 3 bases and the J segment 1 base; nucleotides outside the gene matches: 2. Here the CDR3 DNA reads TGTGCCAGCAGCTCGGACAGGGGGCGGAACACTGAAGCTTTCTTT. It codes for CASSSDRGRNTEAFF. Variable domain in full (rest from reference TRBV5-4 and TRBJ1-1): ETGVTQSPTHLIKTRGQQVTLRCSSQSGHNTVSWYQQALGQGPQFIFQYYREEENGRGNFPPRFSGLQFPNYSSELNVNALELDDSALYLCASSSDRGRNTEAFFGQGTRLTVV.

The gene calls are TRBV19 and TRBJ2-5; TRBD2 agrees at 11 bases. Germline V gene lookup returns CDR1 LNHDA and CDR2 SQIVND (reference sequence). This CDR3 spans 16 amino acids. Trimming removed 5 bases from V and 5 bases from J; junction bases left unmatched: 10. The CDR3 region has the DNA TGTGCCAGTAGTCCCTTACTAGCGGGAGTGGTGGAGACCCAGTACTTC. It specifies CASSPLLAGVVETQYF.

On this clone itself: Other DNA sequences in the same sample also yield this CDR3. The chain links TRBV7-9 to TRBJ1-4; D is undetermined. Germline CDR1 and CDR2: SEHNR and FQNEAQ (reference sequence). CDR3 length: 14 residues. Trimming cost V 2 bases and J 2 bases, with 6 bases left between them. The CDR3 sequence is CASSLSSTNEKLFF. In DNA, the CDR3 is TGTGCCAGCAGCTTAAGTAGTACTAATGAAAAACTGTTTTTT. The complete variable domain, with remaining parts taken from reference TRBV7-9 and TRBJ1-4, reads DTGVSQNPRHKITKRGQNVTFRCDPISEHNRLYWYRQTLGQGPEFLTYFQNEAQLEKSRLLSDRFSAERPKGSFSTLEIQRTEQGDSAMYLCASSLSSTNEKLFFGSGTQLSVL.